This TCR beta chain was obtained from a study of blood T cell repertoires in COVID-19. This CDR3 comprises 14 residues. The V end was cut by 1 base, the J end by 4 bases, with 7 bases between. CDR1 is KGHDR and CDR2 is SFDVKD in the germline V gene. The table came from immunoSEQ multiplex PCR; TCRdb's copy has only in-frame clones and leaves some out. The table includes roughly 52,000 clones, approximately 89% detected once. The sequenced sample was peripheral blood. This chain uses TRBV24-1 with TRBJ2-1; D may be TRBD1 (6 bases). The sequence derives from a woman older than 75 with acute or convalescent COVID-19. This CDR3 is CATSDFTGYNEQFF. In DNA form, the CDR3 reads TGTGCCACCAGTGATTTCACAGGGTACAATGAGCAGTTCTTC.